The source of this T cell receptor beta chain is a study of glioma-infiltrating T cells. At the level of the study: Before surgery, glioma patients received dexamethasone for at most six days. Overall study results and limits: Signature shared blood CDR3 motifs were enriched in low-divergence and depleted in high-divergence patients.

Germline CDR1 reads SGHDT; CDR2 reads YYEEEE. The CDR3 runs 15 residues. V dropped 0 bases and J dropped 0 bases, with 10 bases sitting between them. Amplification of TCR alpha and beta CDR3 regions from RNA used iRepertoire nested multiplex PCR. TCRdb analysed the multiplex PCR reads with MiXCR anew, one entry per CDR3 protein. The sample comprises more than 300,000 distinct CDR3 sequences, about two fifths of which are singletons, and 12% rests with the top ten. A remark on this clonotype: As yet, its antigen is unknown.

The chain is built from TRBV5-6 and TRBJ2-7; D unclear. Input material: glioma tissue, nonneoplastic brain tissue, or PBMCs (not recorded which). The sequence was obtained from a human donor with low-grade glioma or glioblastoma, undergoing nonglioma brain surgery, or in good health (not recorded which). The CDR3 protein is CASSLAGFISYEQYF. The CDR3 region has the DNA TGTGCCAGCAGCTTGGCGGGTTTTATCTCCTACGAGCAGTACTTC.